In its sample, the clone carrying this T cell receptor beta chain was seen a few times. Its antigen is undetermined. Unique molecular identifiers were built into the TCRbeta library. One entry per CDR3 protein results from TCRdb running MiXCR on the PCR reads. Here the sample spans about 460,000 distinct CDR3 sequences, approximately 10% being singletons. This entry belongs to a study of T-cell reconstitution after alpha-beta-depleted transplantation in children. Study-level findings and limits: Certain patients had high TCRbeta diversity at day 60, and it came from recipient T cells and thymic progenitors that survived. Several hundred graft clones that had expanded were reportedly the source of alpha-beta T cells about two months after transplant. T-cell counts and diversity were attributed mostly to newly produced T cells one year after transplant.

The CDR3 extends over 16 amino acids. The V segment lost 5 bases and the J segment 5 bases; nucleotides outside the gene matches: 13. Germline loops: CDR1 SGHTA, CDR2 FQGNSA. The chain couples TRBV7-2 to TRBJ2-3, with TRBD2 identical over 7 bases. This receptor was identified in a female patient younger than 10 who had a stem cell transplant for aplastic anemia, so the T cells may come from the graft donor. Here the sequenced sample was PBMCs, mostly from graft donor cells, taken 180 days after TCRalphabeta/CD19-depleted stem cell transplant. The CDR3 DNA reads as TGTGCCAGCAGCCTTTTCTCCGGGACTATTGGAGATACGCAGTATTTT. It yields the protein CASSLFSGTIGDTQYF.